This T cell receptor (beta chain) is from a study of long-term antiretroviral therapy in people with HIV. Investigators performed immunoSEQ version v3.0 at survey level. This table comes from immunoSEQ multiplex PCR, and its TCRdb copy is limited to in-frame clones, with some not included. This sample has about 22,000 clones; around four fifths occur once, and the top ten carry roughly 4.3%. Before DNA extraction, about 0.95-10 million cryopreserved PBMC were held in the samples. In germline, CDR1 is MDHEN, CDR2 SYDVKM. The V and J ends lost 7 bases and 8 bases respectively, with 11 bases between them. CDR3 length equals 12 residues.

This TCR was recovered from a man aged 18 to 30 with HIV. Source: unsorted PBMCs, taken roughly 4 years after starting antiretroviral therapy. V usage is TRBV28 and J usage is TRBJ1-4; D may be TRBD1 (6 bases). The CDR3 sequence: CASKSGVEKLFF. The CDR3 bases are TGTGCCAGCAAGTCAGGGGTCGAAAAACTGTTTTTT.